The TCR beta chain described here comes from a study of CD8+ T cells in alopecia areata. Extraction of RNA preceded its reverse transcription into cDNA, which served as the sequencing template. Sequencing used immunoSEQ multiplex PCR; TCRdb keeps in-frame clones, though not all of them. The sample lists 120,000 or so clones; 47% were seen once. Researchers took lesional scalp punch biopsies and peripheral blood from people who were alopecia areata patients. This clone was counted between two and nine times. Sequenced input: NKG2D-low CD8+ T cells sorted from blood. This receptor was taken from a human donor with alopecia areata.

The CDR3 here is CSVDLAGLGSYNEQFF. In DNA form, the CDR3 reads TGCAGCGTTGACTTAGCGGGCCTTGGCTCCTACAATGAGCAGTTCTTC. The chain uses TRBV29-1 and TRBJ2-1; 7 positions match TRBD2. Germline V gene sequence: CDR1 SQVTM, CDR2 ANQGSEA. Trimming removed 3 bases from V and 0 bases from J; junction bases left unmatched: 8. This CDR3 comprises 16 residues.